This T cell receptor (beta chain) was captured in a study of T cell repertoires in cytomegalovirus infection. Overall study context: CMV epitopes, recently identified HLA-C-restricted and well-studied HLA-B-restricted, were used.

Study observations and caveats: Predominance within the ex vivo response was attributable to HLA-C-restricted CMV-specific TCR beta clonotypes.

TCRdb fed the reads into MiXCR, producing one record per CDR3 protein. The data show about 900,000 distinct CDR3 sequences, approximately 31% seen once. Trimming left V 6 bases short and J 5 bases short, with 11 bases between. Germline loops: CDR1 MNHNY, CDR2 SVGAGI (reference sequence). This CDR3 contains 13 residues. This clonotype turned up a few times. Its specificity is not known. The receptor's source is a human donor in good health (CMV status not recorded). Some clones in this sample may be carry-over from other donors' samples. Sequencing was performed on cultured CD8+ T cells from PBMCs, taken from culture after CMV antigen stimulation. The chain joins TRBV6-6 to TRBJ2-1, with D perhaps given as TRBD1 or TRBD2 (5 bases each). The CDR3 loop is CASSVGRDNEQFF. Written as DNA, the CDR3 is TGTGCCAGCAGCGTGGGACGGGACAATGAGCAGTTCTTC.